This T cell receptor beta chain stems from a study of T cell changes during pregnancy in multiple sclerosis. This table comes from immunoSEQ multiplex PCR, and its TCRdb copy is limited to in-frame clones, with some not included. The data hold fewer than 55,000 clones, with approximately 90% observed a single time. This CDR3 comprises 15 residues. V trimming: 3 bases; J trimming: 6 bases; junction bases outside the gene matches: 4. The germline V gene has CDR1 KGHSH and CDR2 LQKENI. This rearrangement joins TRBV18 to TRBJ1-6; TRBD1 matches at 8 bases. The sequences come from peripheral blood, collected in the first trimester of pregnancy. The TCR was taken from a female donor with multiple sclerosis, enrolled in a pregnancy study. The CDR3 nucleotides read TGTGCCAGCTCACCTGTGACAGGGGCTAATTCACCCCTCCACTTT. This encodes CASSPVTGANSPLHF.